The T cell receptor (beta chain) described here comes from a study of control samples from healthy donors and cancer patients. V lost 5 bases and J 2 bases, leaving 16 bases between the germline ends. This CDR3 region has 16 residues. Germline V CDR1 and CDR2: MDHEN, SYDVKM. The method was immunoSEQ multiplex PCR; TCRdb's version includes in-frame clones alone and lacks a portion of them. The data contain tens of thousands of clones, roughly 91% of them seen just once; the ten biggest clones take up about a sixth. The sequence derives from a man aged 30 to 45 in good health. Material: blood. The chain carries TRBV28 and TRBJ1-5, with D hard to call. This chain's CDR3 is CASSTPGRVGNQPQHF. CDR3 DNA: TGTGCCAGCAGTACACCTGGTCGGGTTGGCAATCAGCCCCAGCATTTT.